This T cell receptor beta chain emerged from a study of cytomegalovirus exposure and HLA in healthy donors. Study results and limitations: Among TCR beta chains, those listed as cytomegalovirus-associated numbered fewer than 200. The Asian-associated ancestry cluster reportedly had fewer N-insertions than the 666-donor mean in a later analysis. V- and J-gene trimming of TCR beta was linked (in a later analysis) to a missense DCLRE1C variant.

J was trimmed by 6 bases and V by 4 bases; bases with no gene match: 3. The germline V gene encodes CDR1 LNHDA and CDR2 SQIVND (reference sequence). This CDR3 is 15 amino acids long. Comment on this clone: Its antigen is undetermined.

Amplification used 60 Vbeta primers and 13 Jbeta primers. The protocol was immunoSEQ multiplex PCR, while the TCRdb copy is restricted to in-frame clones and leaves out a portion. Seen here are fewer than 120,000 clones, about 80% observed once, and the top ten hold just under 3%. The specimen sequenced was PBMCs. The source is a woman aged 60-75 years in good health and CMV-seropositive. The V gene is TRBV19, the J gene TRBJ2-1, with 13 bases matching TRBD2. For the CDR3, the DNA is TGTGCCAGTAGTAGGACTAGCGGGAGTCCCAATGAGCAGTTCTTC. It specifies CASSRTSGSPNEQFF.